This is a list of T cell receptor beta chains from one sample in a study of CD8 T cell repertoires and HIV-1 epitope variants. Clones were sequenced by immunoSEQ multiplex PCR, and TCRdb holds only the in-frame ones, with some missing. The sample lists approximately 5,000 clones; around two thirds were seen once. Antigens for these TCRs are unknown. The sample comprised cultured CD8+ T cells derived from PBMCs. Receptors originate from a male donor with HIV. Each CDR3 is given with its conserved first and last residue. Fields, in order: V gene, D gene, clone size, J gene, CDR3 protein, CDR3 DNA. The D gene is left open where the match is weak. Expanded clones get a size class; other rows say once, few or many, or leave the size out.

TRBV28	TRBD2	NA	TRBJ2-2	CATLNPTGGTGELFF	TGTGCCACCCTTAATCCAACGGGGGGAACAGGGGAGCTGTTTTTT
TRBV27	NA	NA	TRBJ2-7	CASSWNRDYEQYF	TGTGCCAGCAGTTGGAACAGGGACTACGAGCAGTACTTC
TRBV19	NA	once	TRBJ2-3	CASMQPAGSTDTQYF	TGTGCCAGTATGCAGCCGGCGGGGAGCACAGATACGCAGTATTTT
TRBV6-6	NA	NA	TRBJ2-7	CASSYSLGGAGEQYF	TGTGCCAGCAGTTACTCCCTAGGGGGGGCAGGGGAGCAGTACTTC
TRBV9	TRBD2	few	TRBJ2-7	CASSVGLARYSYEQYF	TGTGCCAGCAGCGTAGGACTAGCGAGGTATTCCTACGAGCAGTACTTC
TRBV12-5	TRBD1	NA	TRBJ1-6	CASGLPHPSGGHNSPLHF	TGTGCTAGTGGTTTGCCACACCCCTCAGGGGGCCATAATTCACCCCTCCACTTT
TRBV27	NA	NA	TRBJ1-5	CASSLGANQPQHF	TGTGCCAGCAGTCTCGGTGCTAATCAGCCCCAGCATTTT
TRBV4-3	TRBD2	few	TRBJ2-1	CASSQDTSGRYNEQFF	TGCGCCAGCAGCCAAGACACTAGCGGGCGCTACAATGAGCAGTTCTTC
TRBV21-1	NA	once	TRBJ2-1	CASSKGSEGAHNEQFF	TGTGCCAGCAGCAAAGGATCCGAGGGAGCCCACAATGAGCAGTTCTTC
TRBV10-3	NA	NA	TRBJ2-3	CAISESGGLPDTQYF	TGTGCCATCAGTGAGTCTGGGGGCTTGCCAGATACGCAGTATTTT
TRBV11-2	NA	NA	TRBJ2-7	CASSLGVGDEQYF	TGTGCCAGCAGCTTAGGAGTAGGGGACGAGCAGTACTTC
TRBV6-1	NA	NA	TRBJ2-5	CASTGRAETQYF	TGTGCCAGCACCGGACGGGCAGAGACCCAGTACTTC
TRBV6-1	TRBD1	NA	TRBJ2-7	CASRGQSSYEQYF	TGTGCCAGCAGGGGACAGAGCTCCTACGAGCAGTACTTC
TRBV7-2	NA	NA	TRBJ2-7	CASSLHSGGLYEQYF	TGTGCCAGCAGCTTACACAGCGGAGGATTGTACGAGCAGTACTTC
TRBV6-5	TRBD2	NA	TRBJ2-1	CASRERELGQFF	TGTGCCAGCAGAGAGCGGGAGCTCGGGCAGTTCTTC
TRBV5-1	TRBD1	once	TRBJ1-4	CASSWFGTGDEKLFF	TGCGCCAGCAGCTGGTTTGGGACAGGGGATGAAAAACTGTTTTTT
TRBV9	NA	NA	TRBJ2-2	CASSAPSLGRDTGELFF	TGTGCCAGCAGCGCCCCATCTTTGGGTAGGGACACCGGGGAGCTGTTTTTT
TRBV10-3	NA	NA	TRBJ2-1	CAISERGTTYNEQFF	TGTGCCATCAGTGAGCGGGGGACAACTTACAATGAGCAGTTCTTC
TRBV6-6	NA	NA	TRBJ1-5	CASSGGQGIHQPQHF	TGTGCCAGCAGTGGGGGGCAGGGGATACATCAGCCCCAGCATTTT
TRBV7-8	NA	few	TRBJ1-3	CASSPLGPGNTIYF	TGTGCCAGCAGCCCCTTGGGGCCAGGAAACACCATATATTTT
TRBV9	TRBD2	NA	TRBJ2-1	CASSVRGGFNEQFF	TGTGCCAGCAGCGTGCGGGGGGGATTTAATGAGCAGTTCTTC
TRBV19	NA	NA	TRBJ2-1	CASSATGFGEQFF	TGTGCCAGTAGTGCGACAGGCTTTGGGGAGCAGTTCTTC
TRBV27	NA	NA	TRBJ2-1	CASSLYLTVYNEQFF	TGTGCCAGCAGTTTATATTTGACAGTCTACAATGAGCAGTTCTTC
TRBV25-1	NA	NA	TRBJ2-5	CASSETVKGETQYF	TGTGCCAGCAGTGAGACCGTGAAGGGCGAGACCCAGTACTTC
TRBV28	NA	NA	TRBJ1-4	CASSPPSNEKLFF	TGTGCCAGCAGTCCGCCCTCTAATGAAAAACTGTTTTTT
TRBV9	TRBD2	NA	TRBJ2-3	CASRQTSGGPGTDTQYF	TGTGCCAGCAGGCAGACTAGCGGGGGCCCGGGCACAGATACGCAGTATTTT
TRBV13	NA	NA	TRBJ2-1	CASSLGREWGQDNEQFF	TGTGCCAGCAGCTTAGGCCGGGAGTGGGGACAAGACAATGAGCAGTTCTTC
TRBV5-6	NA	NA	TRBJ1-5	CASSDGLGPQHF	TGTGCCAGCAGTGACGGTTTAGGGCCCCAGCATTTT
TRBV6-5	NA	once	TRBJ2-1	CASRQGWLDEQFF	TGTGCCAGCAGACAGGGATGGCTGGATGAGCAGTTCTTC
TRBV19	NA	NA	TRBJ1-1	CASSPSNTEAFF	TGTGCCAGTAGTCCTTCGAACACTGAAGCTTTCTTT
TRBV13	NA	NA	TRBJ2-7	CASSKPEGPSSYEQYF	TGTGCCAGCAGCAAACCAGAAGGCCCAAGCTCCTACGAGCAGTACTTC
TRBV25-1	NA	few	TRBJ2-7	CASSEFGGSYEQYF	TGTGCCAGCAGTGAATTTGGCGGTTCCTACGAGCAGTACTTC
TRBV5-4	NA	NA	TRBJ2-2	CASSLGSQLGPYTGELFF	TGTGCCAGCAGCTTGGGGTCCCAACTAGGACCCTATACCGGGGAGCTGTTTTTT
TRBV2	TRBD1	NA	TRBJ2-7	CASSEETGLSYEQYF	TGTGCCAGCAGTGAGGAGACAGGGCTCTCCTACGAGCAGTACTTC
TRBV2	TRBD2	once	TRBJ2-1	CASILAGPYNEQFF	TGTGCCAGCATTCTAGCGGGACCGTATAATGAGCAGTTCTTC
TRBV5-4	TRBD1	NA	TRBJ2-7	CASSTTGGYEQYF	TGTGCCAGCAGCACGACAGGGGGCTACGAGCAGTACTTC
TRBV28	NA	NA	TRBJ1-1	CASSLLLTEAFF	TGTGCCAGCAGTCTTCTCCTCACTGAAGCTTTCTTT
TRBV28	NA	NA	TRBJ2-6	CASSLSGGGANVLTF	TGTGCCAGCAGTTTAAGTGGGGGTGGGGCCAACGTCCTGACTTTC
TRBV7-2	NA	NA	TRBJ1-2	CASSPPGVQTYGYTF	TGTGCCAGCAGCCCTCCAGGGGTTCAAACTTATGGCTACACCTTC
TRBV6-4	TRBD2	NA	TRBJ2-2	CASSETLADTGELFF	TGTGCCAGCAGTGAAACACTAGCGGACACCGGGGAGCTGTTTTTT
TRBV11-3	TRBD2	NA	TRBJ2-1	CASSLDSGGSSNEQFF	TGTGCCAGCAGCTTAGATAGTGGCGGGAGTTCCAATGAGCAGTTCTTC
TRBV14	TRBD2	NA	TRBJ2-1	CASSQTVSAGALDEQFF	TGTGCCAGCAGCCAAACGGTTTCAGCGGGAGCATTGGATGAGCAGTTCTTC
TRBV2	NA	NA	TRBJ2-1	CASRSLDSPEQFF	TGTGCCAGTCGGTCCCTGGACTCACCCGAGCAGTTCTTC
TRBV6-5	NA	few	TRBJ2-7	CASSPGAITYEQYF	TGTGCCAGCAGCCCCGGGGCGATTACCTACGAGCAGTACTTC
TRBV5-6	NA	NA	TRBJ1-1	CASSPGGGDPTEAFF	TGTGCCAGCAGCCCGGGGGGAGGGGACCCCACTGAAGCTTTCTTT
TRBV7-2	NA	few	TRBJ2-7	CASSPMSVHEQYF	TGTGCCAGCAGCCCCATGTCTGTCCACGAGCAGTACTTC
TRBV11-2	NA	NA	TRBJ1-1	CASSLVPPNTEAFF	TGTGCCAGCAGCTTAGTCCCCCCGAACACTGAAGCTTTCTTT
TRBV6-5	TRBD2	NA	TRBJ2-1	CASSYFGLGDEQFF	TGTGCCAGCAGTTACTTTGGACTAGGTGATGAGCAGTTCTTC
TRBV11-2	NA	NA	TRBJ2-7	CASSLGGPYEQYF	TGTGCCAGCAGCTTAGGGGGGCCCTACGAGCAGTACTTC
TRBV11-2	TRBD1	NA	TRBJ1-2	CASSYEIQGPFYGYTF	TGTGCCAGCAGCTATGAAATACAGGGGCCATTCTATGGCTACACCTTC
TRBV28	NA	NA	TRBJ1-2	CASSAGSNGYTF	TGTGCCAGCAGCGCAGGGTCTAATGGCTACACCTTC
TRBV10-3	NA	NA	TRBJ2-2	CAISEGPGTGELFF	TGTGCCATCAGTGAGGGCCCCGGCACCGGGGAGCTGTTTTTT
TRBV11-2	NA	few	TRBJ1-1	CASSLGNMNTEAFF	TGTGCCAGCAGCTTAGGGAATATGAACACTGAAGCTTTCTTT